The entry below describes one T cell receptor (beta chain). The specificity of this receptor is unknown. Nothing much larger sits one base from this clone, and base qualities are not available. This specimen's treatment or condition label, per the study, means: about 20 received Ad26.COV2.S at low or high dose, single or two shots; 5 received placebo; per-sample allocation not given. Repertoires of vaccine and placebo recipients were sequenced from samples collected on day 63 after the first injection. Between 29 July and 7 August 2020, Cohort 1b enrolled 20 to 30 adults aged 18-55 years at one site in Boston, USA. As a vaccine, Ad26.COV2.S was a replication-incompetent adenovirus type 26 vector that expressed a prefusion-stabilized SARS-CoV-2 spike protein derived from the original Wuhan strain. The immunoSEQ Assay was used to sequence TCRbeta CDR3 regions. After extraction, genomic DNA underwent amplification by bias-controlled multiplex PCR, followed by high-throughput sequencing. As for how the authors treated the data: To quantify the absolute abundance of every unique TCRbeta CDR3 region, sequences were collapsed and filtered. T cell fraction was estimated by normalizing TCRbeta template counts to usable DNA, with usable DNA measured through amplification of reference genes found in all nucleated cells. Repertoire TCRs were annotated as SARS-CoV-2-specific by exact matching of V gene, CDR3 amino acid sequence and J gene to a known reactive TCR set. MIRA supplied the reference SARS-CoV-2 TCR set, which was filtered for enrichment in COVID-19-positive ImmuneCODE repertoires so that public or cross-reactive TCRs were removed. Using the MIRA antigens, annotated TCRs were further analysed by specific ORF or by position within an ORF. Breadth was defined as the number of annotated unique rearrangements divided by the total number of unique productive rearrangements, and depth was defined as the summed frequency of the annotated unique rearrangements. Group comparisons of TCR breadth used two-sided Wilcoxon rank-sum tests. TCRdb took over this immuneACCESS table, retaining in-frame rearrangements with V and J assigned. Such tables are incomplete; in checked studies, under half of the missing clones stem from an unresolved V gene, and the remainder is unexplained. That table supplies the V and J calls and clone size; D and trimming were determined from the DNA. The sample table records approximately 410,000 clones; more than 75% of these occur just once. The top ten clones comprise around 3.6% of the sample.

Sequences SGHAT (CDR1) and FQNNGV (CDR2) are obtained from the germline V gene. From its cysteine to its phenylalanine, the CDR3 spans 16 amino acids. Only the CDR3 part of the read is kept: 48 bases, read in frame from the first base. A distance of 16 bases separates the germline ends of V and J, which lose 2 bases and 4 bases respectively. This sample was taken from a study of Ad26.COV2.S vaccination and SARS-CoV-2 variants (dated by TCRdb to the early 2020s). Study-level background: Donors in the vaccine arm were drawn from COV1001, a phase I-IIa trial of Ad26.COV2.S in healthy adults that was multicentre, randomized, double-blind and placebo-controlled. TCRbeta repertoire sequencing was used to assess the specificity and breadth of SARS-CoV-2-reactive T cell receptors after Ad26.COV2.S vaccination. A total of approximately 30 samples were included in the TCR-sequenced set, comprising about 20 Ad26.COV2.S vaccine recipients, 5 placebo recipients and 8 SARS-CoV-2 convalescent individuals. Blinding of investigators to trial group allocation was maintained during experiments and outcome assessment. Ad26.COV2.S was given intramuscularly at 5x10^10 or 1x10^11 viral particles, as a single shot or as two shots 56 days apart. Trial participants were randomized into five groups of five, in which low-dose or high-dose Ad26.COV2.S was given once or twice, or placebo was given on both occasions.

What the authors observed across the whole study: According to the authors, total T cell responses may have been underestimated by the TCR breadth and depth analyses. Higher spike-specific TCR breadth was observed in Ad26.COV2.S recipients than in placebo recipients (P = 0.0014). Non-spike TCR breadth was comparable between vaccine and placebo recipients, consistent with the vaccine containing only spike. Substantial breadth of spike-specific CD8+ and CD4+ T cell responses was reported after vaccination. The study lacked the statistical power to compare responses across vaccine doses or regimens.

The TCR originated in a person aged 18-65 years who received the Ad26.COV2.S COVID-19 vaccine or a placebo. Recombination linked TRBV11-2 to TRBJ2-3; D gene: possibly TRBD2, on 6 matching bases. The source material was peripheral blood, sampled in a trial of Ad26.COV2.S vaccine versus placebo. The CDR3 corresponds to CASSLLRGLVPDTQYF. Read as DNA, the sequence is TGTGCCAGCAGCTTACTGAGGGGACTTGTCCCAGATACGCAGTATTTT.